This T cell receptor beta chain was retrieved from a study of chemoradiotherapy in HPV16-positive cancers. Clones were read by immunoSEQ multiplex PCR, and TCRdb kept only the in-frame ones, dropping some. The sample records over 30,000 clones, around four fifths being singletons. A remark on this clone: The antigen is unknown.

Study-wide findings and caveats: Only a couple of HPV16-positive patients supplied the functional HPV-specificity definition. Candidate HPV-specific clones and E7-related TCR motifs grew in tumor during treatment.

The CDR3 sequence is 15 residues long. The V gene lost 6 bases and the J gene lost 0 bases, with 11 bases spanning the gap. Germline V gene data show CDR1 as SNHLY and CDR2 as FYNNEI. This TCR was sampled from a human donor with HPV-associated anogenital cancer. This chain connects TRBV2 to TRBJ1-4; D unresolved. Specimen: blood, collected from a patient who underwent chemoradiotherapy. The CDR3 spells CASRRRIATNEKLFF. The CDR3 coding sequence is TGTGCCAGCAGGAGGAGAATAGCAACTAATGAAAAACTGTTTTTT. Using reference TRBV2 and TRBJ1-4 for the parts outside the CDR3, the full variable domain is EPEVTQTPSHQVTQMGQEVILRCVPISNHLYFYWYRQILGQKVEFLVSFYNNEISEKSEIFDDQFSVERPDGSNFTLKIRSTKLEDSAMYFCASRRRIATNEKLFFGSGTQLSVL.